This T cell receptor (beta chain) was found in a study of cytomegalovirus exposure and HLA in healthy donors. General study points: TCR sequences were mostly rare, though some public TCRs occurred in many donors. Sequencing had likely introduced a cluster of highly shared sequence variants as an artifact. Because they were indistinguishable, some V segments, including TRBV6-2 and TRBV6-3, were excluded.

As to this clone: What it binds is unknown.

The trim removed 3 bases at V and 5 bases at J, leaving 10 bases unmatched. CDR1 is SGHDT and CDR2 is YYEEEE in the germline V gene. This CDR3 is built from 15 residues. 60 Vbeta and 13 Jbeta primers were used in PCR. Assay used: immunoSEQ multiplex PCR; TCRdb lists only in-frame clones, some missing. Of roughly 240,000 clones in the sample, around 80% were seen once. Sequenced input: PBMCs. The TCR sequence derives from a woman in her forties in good health and CMV-seropositive. The chain uses TRBV5-6 and TRBJ2-5, with 7 bases matching TRBD1. This CDR3 reads CASSSLGGRGETQYF. DNA of the CDR3: TGTGCCAGCAGCTCCTTAGGGGGCAGGGGGGAGACCCAGTACTTC. Full variable domain (rest looked up from reference TRBV5-6 and TRBJ2-5): DAGVTQSPTHLIKTRGQQVTLRCSPKSGHDTVSWYQQALGQGPQFIFQYYEEEERQRGNFPDRFSGHQFPNYSSELNVNALLLGDSALYLCASSSLGGRGETQYFGPGTRLLVL.